This T cell receptor (beta chain) was sequenced in a study of T-cell reconstitution after alpha-beta-depleted transplantation in children. Study-level results: There were reportedly several hundred expanded graft clones from which alpha-beta T cells came about two months after transplant.

Germline-derived CDR1 and CDR2 are SGHVS and FNYEAQ. This CDR3 has 14 amino acids. Trimming removed 5 bases from V and 5 bases from J, with 14 bases in between. TCRbeta library preparation incorporated unique molecular identifiers. TCRdb fed the PCR reads into MiXCR, producing one record per CDR3 protein. Of about 440,000 distinct CDR3 sequences in the sample, about 45% were seen once. Turning to this clonotype: Its antigen is unknown.

The chain joins TRBV7-6 to TRBJ2-3; D might be TRBD1 or TRBD2, each matching 5 bases. Material: PBMCs, obtained before TCRalphabeta/CD19-depleted stem cell transplant. The receptor's source is a girl aged 2 to 9 with aplastic anemia, due to receive a stem cell transplant. CDR3 sequence (DNA): TGTGCCAGCAGCCCTAGGGACGGTGGAGATACGCAGTATTTT. Its protein product is CASSPRDGGDTQYF.